The rows below give T cell receptor beta chains drawn from one sample of a study of cytomegalovirus exposure and HLA in healthy donors. Generated by immunoSEQ multiplex PCR, the TCRdb table keeps only in-frame clones and is missing some. The sample shows under 200,000 clones, approximately 80% of them seen only once. The specimen was PBMCs. These receptors all come from a woman aged 18-29 years in good health and CMV-seronegative. Each CDR3 is given with its conserved first and last residue. A D gene is named only where the DNA matches it firmly. The size of a clone is reported for some rows only, either as once, few or many, or as a class for expanded clones.

J gene: TRBJ1-2; V gene: TRBV18; clone size: once; D gene: NA; CDR3 protein: CASSPKGGGYGYTF; CDR3 DNA: TGTGCCAGCTCACCAAAAGGTGGAGGGTATGGCTACACCTTC
J gene: TRBJ1-1; V gene: TRBV28; clone size: NA; D gene: NA; CDR3 protein: CASSPGQNTEAFF; CDR3 DNA: TGTGCCAGCAGTCCGGGACAGAACACTGAAGCTTTCTTT
J gene: TRBJ1-2; V gene: TRBV25-1; clone size: NA; D gene: TRBD1; CDR3 protein: CASSDRDRLYGYTF; CDR3 DNA: TGTGCCAGCAGTGACCGGGACAGACTCTATGGCTACACCTTC
J gene: TRBJ1-2; V gene: TRBV6-6; clone size: NA; D gene: NA; CDR3 protein: CASSYLGAGYTF; CDR3 DNA: TGTGCCAGCAGTTACCTGGGGGCGGGCTACACCTTC
J gene: TRBJ1-4; V gene: TRBV2; clone size: once; D gene: TRBD1; CDR3 protein: CASRDREFGEKLFF; CDR3 DNA: TGTGCCAGCAGGGACAGGGAGTTCGGCGAAAAACTGTTTTTT
J gene: TRBJ1-1; V gene: TRBV5-1; clone size: NA; D gene: TRBD1; CDR3 protein: CASSLDRANTEAFF; CDR3 DNA: TGCGCCAGCAGCCTGGACAGGGCGAACACTGAAGCTTTCTTT
J gene: TRBJ2-7; V gene: TRBV5-1; clone size: once; D gene: NA; CDR3 protein: CASSLGVESDKPYF; CDR3 DNA: TGCGCCAGCAGCTTGGGGGTGGAATCTGACAAGCCGTACTTC
J gene: TRBJ1-5; V gene: TRBV30; clone size: many; D gene: NA; CDR3 protein: CAWSDTNQPQHF; CDR3 DNA: TGTGCCTGGAGCGACACTAATCAGCCCCAGCATTTT
J gene: TRBJ1-2; V gene: TRBV27; clone size: NA; D gene: NA; CDR3 protein: CASSPTGYGYTF; CDR3 DNA: TGTGCCAGCAGTCCGACGGGCTATGGCTACACCTTC
J gene: TRBJ2-5; V gene: TRBV7-8; clone size: few; D gene: NA; CDR3 protein: CASRTVATGETQYF; CDR3 DNA: TGTGCCAGCAGAACGGTGGCGACCGGGGAGACCCAGTACTTC
J gene: TRBJ2-1; V gene: TRBV6-5; clone size: once; D gene: TRBD1; CDR3 protein: CASSYFEGANEQFF; CDR3 DNA: TGTGCCAGCAGTTACTTCGAGGGGGCAAATGAGCAGTTCTTC
J gene: TRBJ1-4; V gene: TRBV6-1; clone size: NA; D gene: NA; CDR3 protein: CASSPGQGNEKLFF; CDR3 DNA: TGTGCCAGCAGTCCGGGACAAGGAAATGAAAAACTGTTTTTT
J gene: TRBJ2-1; V gene: TRBV4-3; clone size: NA; D gene: TRBD2; CDR3 protein: CASSLGRARYNEQFF; CDR3 DNA: TGCGCCAGCAGCCTCGGGAGGGCCAGGTACAATGAGCAGTTCTTC
J gene: TRBJ2-1; V gene: TRBV19; clone size: NA; D gene: NA; CDR3 protein: CASSIQVADNEQFF; CDR3 DNA: TGTGCCAGTAGTATACAGGTAGCGGACAATGAGCAGTTCTTC
J gene: TRBJ1-2; V gene: TRBV5-1; clone size: NA; D gene: TRBD1; CDR3 protein: CASSLGDRGHGYTF; CDR3 DNA: TGCGCCAGCAGCTTGGGGGACAGGGGACATGGCTACACCTTC
J gene: TRBJ2-3; V gene: TRBV4-3; clone size: few; D gene: NA; CDR3 protein: CASSQDPLLVGASRSTDTQYF; CDR3 DNA: TGCGCCAGCAGCCAAGATCCGCTTCTTGTGGGAGCGAGCCGTAGCACAGATACGCAGTATTTT
J gene: TRBJ2-1; V gene: TRBV4-3; clone size: NA; D gene: TRBD2; CDR3 protein: CASSQDPAGVYNEQFF; CDR3 DNA: TGCGCCAGCAGCCAAGATCCAGCGGGAGTCTACAATGAGCAGTTCTTC
J gene: TRBJ2-3; V gene: TRBV7-9; clone size: NA; D gene: TRBD2; CDR3 protein: CASSLGPLREEGTDTQYF; CDR3 DNA: TGTGCCAGCAGCTTAGGCCCTCTGCGGGAGGAAGGCACAGATACGCAGTATTTT
J gene: TRBJ2-7; V gene: TRBV28; clone size: NA; D gene: TRBD2; CDR3 protein: CASSFSLAGTYEQYF; CDR3 DNA: TGTGCCAGCAGTTTTAGTCTAGCGGGAACGTACGAGCAGTACTTC
J gene: TRBJ1-1; V gene: TRBV6-1; clone size: few; D gene: NA; CDR3 protein: CASSELGSSGETEAFF; CDR3 DNA: TGTGCCAGCAGTGAACTGGGGTCGTCAGGGGAAACTGAAGCTTTCTTT
J gene: TRBJ2-3; V gene: TRBV30; clone size: NA; D gene: NA; CDR3 protein: CAWSAGSLHPDTQYF; CDR3 DNA: TGTGCCTGGAGTGCCGGGAGTCTCCACCCAGATACGCAGTATTTT
J gene: TRBJ1-1; V gene: TRBV7-9; clone size: NA; D gene: NA; CDR3 protein: CASSLDQLNTEAFF; CDR3 DNA: TGTGCCAGCAGCTTAGACCAGTTGAACACTGAAGCTTTCTTT
J gene: TRBJ1-2; V gene: TRBV10-1; clone size: NA; D gene: NA; CDR3 protein: CASAPSTLNYGYTF; CDR3 DNA: TGCGCCAGTGCGCCCTCCACTCTTAACTATGGCTACACCTTC
J gene: TRBJ2-5; V gene: TRBV2; clone size: NA; D gene: NA; CDR3 protein: CASSASQGNTETQYF; CDR3 DNA: TGTGCCAGCAGTGCCTCTCAGGGGAATACGGAGACCCAGTACTTC
J gene: TRBJ2-4; V gene: TRBV5-4; clone size: once; D gene: TRBD2; CDR3 protein: CASSEDSGLANLFAKNIQYF; CDR3 DNA: TGTGCCAGCAGCGAAGACTCAGGACTAGCGAATCTCTTCGCCAAAAACATTCAGTACTTC
J gene: TRBJ2-7; V gene: TRBV9; clone size: NA; D gene: TRBD2; CDR3 protein: CASSVGGAGGLIIYEQYF; CDR3 DNA: TGTGCCAGCAGCGTAGGAGGAGCGGGAGGTTTGATAATCTACGAGCAGTACTTC
J gene: TRBJ2-3; V gene: TRBV4-3; clone size: NA; D gene: NA; CDR3 protein: CASSQDLGQGPTDTQYF; CDR3 DNA: TGCGCCAGCAGCCAAGATCTAGGGCAGGGGCCCACAGATACGCAGTATTTT
J gene: TRBJ2-2; V gene: TRBV4-1; clone size: NA; D gene: NA; CDR3 protein: CASSHDEPGELFF; CDR3 DNA: TGCGCCAGCAGCCACGATGAGCCCGGGGAGCTGTTTTTT
J gene: TRBJ2-3; V gene: TRBV7-2; clone size: NA; D gene: NA; CDR3 protein: CASSLVLRDTDTQYF; CDR3 DNA: TGTGCCAGCAGCTTAGTGTTACGGGACACAGATACGCAGTATTTT
J gene: TRBJ2-7; V gene: TRBV7-8; clone size: NA; D gene: NA; CDR3 protein: CASSPSGAGANYEQYF; CDR3 DNA: TGTGCCAGCAGCCCATCCGGCGCAGGGGCGAACTACGAGCAGTACTTC
J gene: TRBJ2-1; V gene: TRBV6-5; clone size: NA; D gene: TRBD1; CDR3 protein: CASRTTGGLDNEQFF; CDR3 DNA: TGTGCCAGCAGGACGACAGGGGGCTTGGACAATGAGCAGTTCTTC
J gene: TRBJ2-7; V gene: TRBV9; clone size: NA; D gene: TRBD1; CDR3 protein: CASSYDRDRGRYEQYF; CDR3 DNA: TGTGCCAGCAGCTACGACCGGGACAGGGGGCGGTACGAGCAGTACTTC
J gene: TRBJ2-3; V gene: TRBV7-9; clone size: NA; D gene: NA; CDR3 protein: CASSLVTGLHTDTQYF; CDR3 DNA: TGTGCCAGCAGCTTAGTCACGGGGTTGCACACAGATACGCAGTATTTT
J gene: TRBJ1-5; V gene: TRBV28; clone size: NA; D gene: TRBD1; CDR3 protein: CASSWDRENQPQHF; CDR3 DNA: TGTGCCAGCAGTTGGGACAGGGAAAATCAGCCCCAGCATTTT
J gene: TRBJ1-1; V gene: TRBV30; clone size: NA; D gene: NA; CDR3 protein: CAWSLKGMRAFF; CDR3 DNA: TGTGCCTGGAGTCTGAAGGGGATGCGTGCTTTCTTT
J gene: TRBJ2-7; V gene: TRBV5-6; clone size: NA; D gene: TRBD2; CDR3 protein: CASSPTGLASYEQYF; CDR3 DNA: TGTGCCAGCAGCCCTACGGGACTAGCTTCCTACGAGCAGTACTTC